A single sample is the source of the 21 T cell receptor beta chains below, sequenced in a study of blood T cells in healthy people across ages. The use of a sample-barcoded 5' primer and a J-beta primer mix characterized a second PCR of about 7 to 12 cycles. MiXCR, run by TCRdb on the 5' RACE reads, gives a single entry per CDR3 protein. The table shows around 850,000 distinct CDR3 sequences, with under 40% occurring only once. Sequencing was performed on blood. The receptors here all came from a man between 18 and 35 years old in good health.

The sample holds many counts of this clonotype. Here the CDR3 DNA reads TGTGCCAGCCTTCCAGGGAACACAGATACGCAGTATTTT. Its translation is CASLPGNTDTQYF. The chain links TRBV28 to TRBJ2-3; D may be TRBD1 (5 bases). V was shortened by 8 bases and J by 2 bases, with 11 bases between the two germline ends. From germline, CDR1 is MDHEN and CDR2 SYDVKM. The CDR3 is 13 amino acids.

In its sample, this clonotype was seen a few times. V and J are TRBV7-9 and TRBJ1-1; 9 nucleotides align to TRBD1. Germline loops: CDR1 SEHNR, CDR2 FQNEAQ (reference sequence). The CDR3 length is 17 residues. V trimming: 4 bases; J trimming: 1 base; junction bases outside the gene matches: 10. CDR3 protein: CASSSRTGERENTEAFF. DNA of the CDR3: TGTGCCAGCAGCTCTCGGACAGGGGAGAGGGAGAACACTGAAGCTTTCTTT.

The rearrangement joins TRBV6-5 to TRBJ2-4, with no clear D. The end of the DNA fits TRBJ2-7 better, so the J call may be wrong. Germline V gives CDR1 MNHEY, CDR2 SVGAGI. The CDR3 has 14 residues. CDR3 sequence (DNA): TGTGCCAGCAGTTTAGTAACTGGTCCCTACGAGCAGTACTTC. Translating it yields CASSLVTGPYEQYF.

The chain links TRBV18 to TRBJ2-1; 8 bases are shared with TRBD2. The length of the CDR3 is 15 residues. Trimming cost V 0 bases and J 13 bases; bases outside gene matches: 11. Germline V gene data show CDR1 as KGHSH and CDR2 as LQKENI. CDR3 protein: CASSPPGAGAGTQFF. For the CDR3, the DNA is TGTGCCAGCTCACCACCGGGAGCGGGAGCAGGGACCCAGTTCTTC.

This clonotype has just one count. The V gene is TRBV3-1, the J gene TRBJ1-6, with 9 bases lining up with TRBD1. Germline V gene sequence: CDR1 LGHDT, CDR2 YNNKEL (reference sequence). V shed 0 bases, J shed 10 bases, and the junction held 7 bases outside the gene matches. The CDR3 runs to 16 residues. The CDR3 spells CASSQEGTGIGSPLHF. Here the CDR3 DNA reads TGTGCCAGCAGCCAAGAGGGGACAGGGATTGGCTCACCCCTCCACTTT. Looking up the rest from reference TRBV3-1 and TRBJ1-6 gives the full variable domain: DTAVSQTPKYLVTQMGNDKSIKCEQNLGHDTMYWYKQDSKKFLKIMFSYNNKELIINETVPNRFSPKSPDKAHLNLHINSLELGDSAVYFCASSQEGTGIGSPLHFGNGTRLTVT.

In this sample, this clonotype turned up a few times. The rearrangement joins TRBV18 to TRBJ1-2, with 9 positions matching TRBD1. The CDR3 is made up of 13 amino acids. Germline V CDR1 and CDR2: KGHSH, LQKENI. With V trimmed by 6 bases and J by 7 bases, 6 bases remained unmatched. CDR3 sequence (DNA): TGTGCCAGCTCCCCGGGACAGGGTATTGGCTACACCTTC. The encoded protein is CASSPGQGIGYTF.

This rearrangement joins TRBV7-2 to TRBJ2-3, with TRBD2 matching 7 bases. The V gene end was trimmed by 5 bases and the J gene end by 3 bases; junction bases not matched to a gene: 5. Germline V gene sequence: CDR1 SGHTA, CDR2 FQGNSA. The CDR3 covers 14 residues. CDR3 bases: TGTGCCAGCAGCCCAGGGACTACTACAGATACGCAGTATTTT. Amino acid sequence: CASSPGTTTDTQYF.

This clonotype was detected a few times. This chain uses TRBV7-2 with TRBJ2-3, with D hard to call. V shed 4 bases and J shed 6 bases, with 8 bases lying between them. Germline CDR1 is SGHTA and CDR2 is FQGNSA. The CDR3 loop spans 12 amino acids. Here the CDR3 reads CASSSPEDTQYF. CDR3 bases: TGTGCCAGCAGCTCCCCTGAGGATACGCAGTATTTT. The variable domain in full, completed from reference TRBV7-2 and TRBJ2-3, reads GAGVSQSPSNKVTEKGKDVELRCDPISGHTALYWYRQSLGQGLEFLIYFQGNSAPDKSGLPSDRFSAERTGGSVSTLTIQRTQQEDSAVYLCASSSPEDTQYFGPGTRLTVL.

V usage is TRBV5-1 and J usage is TRBJ1-1, with 7 bases lining up with TRBD1. The germline gives CDR1 SGHRS, CDR2 YFSETQ. With V trimmed by 10 bases and J by 4 bases, 7 bases remained unmatched. The CDR3 loop spans 12 amino acids. The CDR3 loop reads CAGDRDGTEAFF. CDR3 DNA sequence: TGCGCCGGAGACAGGGATGGCACTGAAGCTTTCTTT.

This clonotype was counted only a few times. The J gene is TRBJ2-1, the V gene TRBV12-3 or TRBV12-4; D is unclear. The CDR3 is 14 residues long. Trimming removed 6 bases from V and 0 bases from J, with 9 bases in between. The CDR3 sequence: CASSKAISYNEQFF. The CDR3 region has the DNA TGTGCCAGCAGCAAAGCAATCTCCTACAATGAGCAGTTCTTC.

For this clonotype: It may be a read error: a sequence one base away is much more abundant. For the CDR3, the DNA is TGCGCCAGCAGCTGGGGACTAGCGGTCCCCACAGATACGCAGTATTTT. Translating it yields CASSWGLAVPTDTQYF. This sequence joins TRBV5-1 and TRBJ2-3; 11 bases map to TRBD2. CDR3 length: 16 residues. J lost 2 bases, V lost 3 bases, and 5 bases had no gene match. Germline values: CDR1 SGHRS, CDR2 YFSETQ.

This clonotype was detected ten times or more. The rearrangement links TRBV20-1 to TRBJ2-3, with 15 bases fitting TRBD2. The germline V gene has CDR1 DFQATT and CDR2 SNEGSKA (reference sequence). V gave up 4 bases and J gave up 4 bases; unmatched junction bases: 6. CDR3 length: 16 amino acids. The CDR3 DNA follows: TGCAGTGCTACCGGGACTAGCGGGGGGATCTCAGATACGCAGTATTTT. Encoded protein: CSATGTSGGISDTQYF.

The chain uses TRBV7-2 and TRBJ1-4; D possibly corresponds to TRBD1 (6 bases). Trimming left V 2 bases short and J 3 bases short, with 16 bases between. Germline loops: CDR1 SGHTA, CDR2 FQGNSA. The CDR3 is 17 residues long. In DNA, the CDR3 is TGTGCCAGCAGCTTAAACCCGGGGGGCCCCCCTAATGAAAAACTGTTTTTT. Its protein is CASSLNPGGPPNEKLFF.

The rearrangement links TRBV12-3 or TRBV12-4 to TRBJ2-3, with 10 bases that match TRBD2. The length of the CDR3 is 16 residues. J gave up 3 bases and V 2 bases, and 5 bases lay outside the gene matches. The CDR3 sequence is CASSLSGGARTDTQYF. The CDR3 DNA is TGTGCCAGCAGTTTAAGCGGGGGGGCGAGGACAGATACGCAGTATTTT.

This clonotype occurred many times. J is TRBJ1-2 and V is TRBV12-3 or TRBV12-4; D is perhaps TRBD1 (5 bases). V lost 6 bases and J lost 0, with 14 bases in between. The CDR3 has 15 amino acids. CDR3 protein: CASSLETVPNYGYTF. CDR3 DNA sequence: TGTGCCAGCAGCCTGGAGACAGTTCCTAACTATGGCTACACCTTC.

This clonotype was detected ten times or more. The chain joins TRBV7-3 to TRBJ1-2; TRBD1 matches at 8 bases. The germline V gene encodes CDR1 SGHTA and CDR2 FQGTGA. CDR3 length: 14 amino acids. The V segment lost 4 bases and the J segment 3 bases; nucleotides outside the gene matches: 4. The CDR3 coding sequence is TGTGCCAGCAGCTCGTCAGGGGGCGACTATGGCTACACCTTC. It codes for CASSSSGGDYGYTF.

The rearrangement joins TRBV20-1 to TRBJ2-5, with a possible D match to TRBD2 (5 bases). The CDR3 totals 13 residues. Per germline, CDR1 DFQATT and CDR2 SNEGSKA (reference sequence). The V gene lost 7 bases and the J gene lost 1 base, with 13 bases spanning the gap. The CDR3 loop reads CSVQGSFQETQYF. In DNA, the CDR3 is TGCAGTGTCCAAGGGAGCTTCCAAGAGACCCAGTACTTC.

The table lists this clonotype with a few counts. The gene calls are TRBV10-3 and TRBJ1-1; 7 bases agree with TRBD1. After removal of 6 bases from V and 1 base from J, the junction contained 8 bases not matched to a gene. The CDR3 consists of 15 residues. The germline CDR1 and CDR2 sequences are ENHRY and SYGVKD. The CDR3 DNA reads as TGTGCCATCAGCGACCAGGGGGACACGAACACTGAAGCTTTCTTT. It specifies CAISDQGDTNTEAFF.

This clonotype was detected a few times. The V and J genes are TRBV5-1 and TRBJ2-2, with D maybe TRBD1 (5 bases). CDR3 length equals 14 residues. Looked up from germline, CDR1 is SGHRS and CDR2 is YFSETQ. Trimming stripped 0 bases from V and 7 bases from J, with 10 bases between. The DNA for the CDR3 is TGCGCCAGCAGCTTGGCCAGGGCCGGCGGGGAGCTGTTTTTT. It translates to CASSLARAGGELFF. The variable domain in full, with the rest retrieved from reference TRBV5-1 and TRBJ2-2, is KAGVTQTPRYLIKTRGQQVTLSCSPISGHRSVSWYQQTPGQGLQFLFEYFSETQRNKGNFPGRFSGRQFSNSRSEMNVSTLELGDSALYLCASSLARAGGELFFGEGSRLTVL.

The V gene is TRBV7-2, the J gene TRBJ2-1, with D perhaps matching TRBD1 or TRBD2 (5 bases each). The CDR3 consists of 17 residues. Germline V CDR1 and CDR2: SGHTA, FQGNSA. Trimming shortened V by 1 base and J by 0 bases, and 13 bases separated the two germline ends. The CDR3 spells CASSLGHGAGSYNEQFF. DNA of the CDR3: TGTGCCAGCAGCTTAGGCCACGGGGCAGGCTCCTACAATGAGCAGTTCTTC. Complete variable domain (other parts from reference TRBV7-2 and TRBJ2-1): GAGVSQSPSNKVTEKGKDVELRCDPISGHTALYWYRQSLGQGLEFLIYFQGNSAPDKSGLPSDRFSAERTGGSVSTLTIQRTQQEDSAVYLCASSLGHGAGSYNEQFFGPGTRLTVL.

The table lists this clonotype with many counts. The chain carries TRBV5-1 and TRBJ2-1; D perhaps matches TRBD2 (5 bases). V shed 5 bases and J shed 0 bases, with 12 bases lying between them. Germline CDR1 and CDR2: SGHRS and YFSETQ. This CDR3 has 15 residues. The CDR3 loop reads CASSKTGSSYNEQFF. CDR3 DNA: TGCGCCAGCAGTAAGACTGGGAGCTCCTACAATGAGCAGTTCTTC.